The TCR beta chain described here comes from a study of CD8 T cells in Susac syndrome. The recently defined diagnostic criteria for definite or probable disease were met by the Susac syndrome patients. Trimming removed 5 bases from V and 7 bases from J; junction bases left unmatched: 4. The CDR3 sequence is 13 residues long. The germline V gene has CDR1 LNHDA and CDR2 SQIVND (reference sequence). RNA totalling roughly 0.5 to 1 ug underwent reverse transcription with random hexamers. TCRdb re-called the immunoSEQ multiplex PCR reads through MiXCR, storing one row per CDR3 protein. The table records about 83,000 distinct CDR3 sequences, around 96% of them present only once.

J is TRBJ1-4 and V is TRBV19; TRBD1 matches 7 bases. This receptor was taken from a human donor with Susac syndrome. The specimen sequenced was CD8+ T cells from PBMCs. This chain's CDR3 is CASSRQGGEKLFF. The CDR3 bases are TGTGCCAGTAGTCGACAGGGCGGTGAAAAACTGTTTTTT.